The clone carrying this TCR beta chain was seen at least ten times. The antigen is unknown. This sample is part of a study of naive and memory T cell subsets. Study-wide results and caveats: This RNA-based method may be sensitive to activation-related transcript changes.

Ligated cDNA underwent four rounds of PCR with nested alpha and beta constant region primers and SP2. Alpha and beta constant region primers primed reverse transcription for blood and skin samples. Via MiXCR, TCRdb re-called the UMI-ligation and nested PCR reads, giving one row per CDR3 protein. The sample contains some 14,000 distinct CDR3 sequences, roughly 5.2% of which appear only once. Germline assignment: CDR1 LGHDT and CDR2 YNNKEL (reference sequence). Deletions cut 6 bases from V and 5 bases from J, with 13 bases between. This CDR3 comprises 13 residues. Treatment denoted: skin biopsy from PPD injection site in Mantoux-positive individual. The library had UMIs added by 3' ligation of an oligonucleotide to TCR cDNA. Cells were not sorted; total RNA input targeted roughly 1 to 1,100 ng.

This chain links TRBV3-1 with TRBJ2-5; a possible D gene is TRBD2 (5 bases). The source material was skin, sampled from a tuberculin skin test site. The sequence was collected from an adult in good health. CDR3 sequence reads: CASRVRGSETQYF. In DNA, the CDR3 is TGTGCCAGCAGGGTTCGGGGAAGTGAGACCCAGTACTTC.